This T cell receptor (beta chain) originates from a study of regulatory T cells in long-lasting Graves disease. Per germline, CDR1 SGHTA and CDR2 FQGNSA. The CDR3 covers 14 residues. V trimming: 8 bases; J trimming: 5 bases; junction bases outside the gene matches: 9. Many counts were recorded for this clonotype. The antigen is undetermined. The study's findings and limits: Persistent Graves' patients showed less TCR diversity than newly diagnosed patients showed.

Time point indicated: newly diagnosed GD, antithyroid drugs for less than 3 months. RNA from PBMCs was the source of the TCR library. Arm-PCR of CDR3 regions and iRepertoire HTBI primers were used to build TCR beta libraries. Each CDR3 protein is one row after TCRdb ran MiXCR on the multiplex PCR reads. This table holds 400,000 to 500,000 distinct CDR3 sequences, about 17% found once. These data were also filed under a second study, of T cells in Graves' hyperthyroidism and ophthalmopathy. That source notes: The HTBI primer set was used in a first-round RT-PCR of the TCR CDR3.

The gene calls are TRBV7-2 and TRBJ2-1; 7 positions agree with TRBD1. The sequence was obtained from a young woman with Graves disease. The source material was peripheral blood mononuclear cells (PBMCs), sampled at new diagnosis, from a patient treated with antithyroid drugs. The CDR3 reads CASVAGQADNEQFF. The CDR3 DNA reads TGTGCCAGCGTGGCAGGACAGGCGGACAATGAGCAGTTCTTC.